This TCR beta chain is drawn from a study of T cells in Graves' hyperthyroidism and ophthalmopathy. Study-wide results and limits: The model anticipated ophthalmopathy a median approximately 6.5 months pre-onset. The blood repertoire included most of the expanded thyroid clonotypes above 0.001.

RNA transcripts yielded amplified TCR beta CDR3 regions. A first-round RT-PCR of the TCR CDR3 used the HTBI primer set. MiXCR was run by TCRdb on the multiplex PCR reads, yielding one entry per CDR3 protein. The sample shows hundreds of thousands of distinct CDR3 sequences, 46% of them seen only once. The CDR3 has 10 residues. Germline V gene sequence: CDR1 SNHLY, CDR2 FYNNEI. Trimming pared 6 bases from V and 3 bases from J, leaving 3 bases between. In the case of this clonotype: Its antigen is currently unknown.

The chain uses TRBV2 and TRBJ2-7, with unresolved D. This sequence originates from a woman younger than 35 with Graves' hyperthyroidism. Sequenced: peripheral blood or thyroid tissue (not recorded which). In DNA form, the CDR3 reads TGTGCCAGCAGGATCTACGAGCAGTACTTC. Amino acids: CASRIYEQYF. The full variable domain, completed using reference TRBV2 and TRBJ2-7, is EPEVTQTPSHQVTQMGQEVILRCVPISNHLYFYWYRQILGQKVEFLVSFYNNEISEKSEIFDDQFSVERPDGSNFTLKIRSTKLEDSAMYFCASRIYEQYFGPGTRLTVT.